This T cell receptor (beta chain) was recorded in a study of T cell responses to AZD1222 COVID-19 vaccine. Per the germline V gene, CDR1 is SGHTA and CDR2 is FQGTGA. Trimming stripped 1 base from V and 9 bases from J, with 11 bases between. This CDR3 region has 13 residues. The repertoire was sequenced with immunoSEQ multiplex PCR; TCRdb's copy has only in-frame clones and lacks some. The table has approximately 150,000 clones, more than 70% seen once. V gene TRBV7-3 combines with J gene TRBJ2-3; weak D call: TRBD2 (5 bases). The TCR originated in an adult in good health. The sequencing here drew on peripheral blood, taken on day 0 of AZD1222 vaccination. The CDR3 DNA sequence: TGTGCCAGCAGCTTAAACCCGGAGGTGACGCAGTATTTT. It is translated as CASSLNPEVTQYF.